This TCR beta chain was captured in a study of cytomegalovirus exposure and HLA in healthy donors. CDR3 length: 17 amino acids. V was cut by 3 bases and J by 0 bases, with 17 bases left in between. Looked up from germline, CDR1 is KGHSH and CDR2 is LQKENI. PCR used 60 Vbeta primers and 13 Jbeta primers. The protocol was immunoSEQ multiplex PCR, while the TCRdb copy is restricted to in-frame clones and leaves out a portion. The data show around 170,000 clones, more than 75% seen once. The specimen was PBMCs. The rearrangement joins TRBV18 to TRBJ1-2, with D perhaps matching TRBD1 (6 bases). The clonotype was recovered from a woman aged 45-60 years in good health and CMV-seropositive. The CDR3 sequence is CASSPWGSQGSNYGYTF. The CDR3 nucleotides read TGTGCCAGCTCACCCTGGGGCTCACAGGGATCTAACTATGGCTACACCTTC. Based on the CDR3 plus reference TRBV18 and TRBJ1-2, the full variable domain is NAGVMQNPRHLVRRRGQEARLRCSPMKGHSHVYWYRQLPEEGLKFMVYLQKENIIDESGMPKERFSAEFPKEGPSILRIQQVVRGDSAAYFCASSPWGSQGSNYGYTFGSGTRLTVV.